The 29 T cell receptor beta chains below were found in one sample sequenced in a study of T cell responses to AZD1222 COVID-19 vaccine. Sequencing was performed with immunoSEQ multiplex PCR; in TCRdb, only in-frame clones are kept and a portion is missing. The profile shows about 120,000 clones, around 90% of them singletons. The starting material was peripheral blood, obtained 28 days after the second AZD1222 dose. These receptor sequences come from an adult who received the AZD1222 COVID-19 vaccine.

The rearrangement joins TRBV11-2 to TRBJ2-4; possibly TRBD1 for D (7 bases). The CDR3 runs 14 residues. V dropped 2 bases and J dropped 6 bases, with 11 bases sitting between them. In germline, CDR1 is SGHAT, CDR2 FQNNGV. The CDR3 DNA is TGTGCCAGCAGCTTAAGGCAGGGGGGAAACATTCAGTACTTC. It codes for CASSLRQGGNIQYF.

This rearrangement joins TRBV12-3 or TRBV12-4 to TRBJ2-1; no clear D. The CDR3 sequence is 11 residues long. V was clipped by 6 bases and J by 7 bases, with 7 bases between them. The chain's CDR3 is CASRVGNEQFF. The CDR3 region has the DNA TGTGCCAGCAGGGTGGGAAATGAGCAGTTCTTC.

This chain links TRBV19 with TRBJ1-4; 7 bases are a match to TRBD1. The V gene end was trimmed by 3 bases and the J gene end by 8 bases; junction bases not matched to a gene: 12. The CDR3 extends over 16 amino acids. From germline, CDR1 is LNHDA and CDR2 SQIVND (reference sequence). CDR3 sequence (DNA): TGTGCCAGTAGTATCGGGGGACAGACCGTAAGAGAAAAACTGTTTTTT. Translated, it gives CASSIGGQTVREKLFF.

The V gene is TRBV7-2, the J gene TRBJ1-3; possible D gene TRBD1, 6 bases. Per germline, CDR1 SGHTA and CDR2 FQGNSA. The V and J ends lost 10 bases and 2 bases respectively, with 18 bases between them. The CDR3 is 15 residues long. CDR3 DNA: TGTGCCATAAGAGGGGGGGTCCCCCCTGGAAACACCATATATTTT. Its translation is CAIRGGVPPGNTIYF.

This clone was counted once. J is TRBJ1-2 and V is TRBV6-5; D possibly corresponds to TRBD1 (6 bases). Per germline, CDR1 MNHEY and CDR2 SVGAGI. The ends were cut back, 6 bases at V and 5 bases at J, with 19 bases in the middle. The CDR3 sequence is 15 residues long. The CDR3 DNA follows: TGTGCCAGCAGATACGGGGGGCAGGGGCGTTATGGCTACACCTTC. This sequence encodes CASRYGGQGRYGYTF.

The chain recombines TRBV6-2 or TRBV6-3 with TRBJ2-1, with D perhaps matching TRBD1 (6 bases). This CDR3 is built from 15 residues. CDR1 is MNHEY, CDR2 SVGEGT, per germline. The V and J ends lost 6 bases and 5 bases respectively, with 17 bases between them. In DNA form, the CDR3 reads TGTGCCAGCAGCCGTTATCCTGGACAGAACAATGAGCAGTTCTTC. Translating gives CASSRYPGQNNEQFF.

The chain links TRBV30 to TRBJ1-6; 7 bases line up with TRBD1. V was clipped by 0 bases and J by 6 bases; unmatched bases: 5. CDR1 GTSNPN and CDR2 SVGIG come from the germline V gene (reference sequence). This CDR3 comprises 15 residues. The CDR3 DNA reads TGTGCCTGGAGTGTACATACAGGGGTTAATTCACCCCTCCACTTT. Protein sequence: CAWSVHTGVNSPLHF.

V and J are TRBV5-4 and TRBJ1-2; 8 positions match TRBD1. The CDR3 is made up of 14 amino acids. The V gene's germline CDR1 is SGHNT and CDR2 YYREEE (reference sequence). Germline trimming cut 1 base from V and 4 bases from J; bases unmatched to any gene: 3. CDR3: CASSLTGGIYGYTF. The CDR3 DNA reads as TGTGCCAGCAGCTTGACAGGGGGAATCTATGGCTACACCTTC.

For this clone: Additional DNA sequences in this sample encode the identical CDR3. The V call is TRBV19, the J call TRBJ1-5; D not certain. The CDR3 runs to 14 residues. The germline gives CDR1 LNHDA, CDR2 SQIVND (reference sequence). V was shortened by 5 bases and J by 2 bases, with 10 bases between the two germline ends. CDR3 nucleotide sequence: TGTGCCAGTAGTGGGAGCGGGGGCAATCAGCCCCAGCATTTT. The encoded protein is CASSGSGGNQPQHF.

The rearrangement links TRBV7-9 to TRBJ1-3; the D is unclear. The V gene's germline CDR1 is SEHNR and CDR2 FQNEAQ (reference sequence). The CDR3 contains 16 residues. Deletions cut 5 bases from V and 2 bases from J, with 16 bases between. The CDR3 region is CASSIQSLAPGNTIYF. The CDR3 DNA follows: TGTGCCAGCAGCATCCAGTCGTTGGCCCCTGGAAACACCATATATTTT.

The CDR3 DNA follows: TGTGCCAGCAGCTTAGCGGGGGGGCGCAATGAGCAGTTCTTC. Translation gives CASSLAGGRNEQFF. The chain couples TRBV7-3 to TRBJ2-1, with 9 bases fitting TRBD2. The CDR3 has 14 residues. From germline, CDR1 is SGHTA and CDR2 FQGTGA. J was trimmed by 6 bases and V by 2 bases; bases with no gene match: 2. Full variable domain (outside the CDR3, taken from reference TRBV7-3 and TRBJ2-1): GAGVSQTPSNKVTEKGKYVELRCDPISGHTALYWYRQSLGQGPEFLIYFQGTGAADDSGLPNDRFFAVRPEGSVSTLKIQRTERGDSAVYLCASSLAGGRNEQFFGPGTRLTVL.

The chain has TRBV28 and TRBJ1-4, with 8 bases lining up with TRBD1. The junction had 6 bases not matched to a gene; V was cut back by 6 bases and J by 0 bases. This CDR3 spans 16 amino acids. Germline V gene lookup returns CDR1 MDHEN and CDR2 SYDVKM. CDR3 residues: CASSRTGPTTNEKLFF. Written as DNA, the CDR3 is TGTGCCAGCAGCAGGACAGGGCCCACAACTAATGAAAAACTGTTTTTT. Full variable domain (remainder filled in from reference TRBV28 and TRBJ1-4): DVKVTQSSRYLVKRTGEKVFLECVQDMDHENMFWYRQDPGLGLRLIYFSYDVKMKEKGDIPEGYSVSREKKERFSLILESASTNQTSMYLCASSRTGPTTNEKLFFGSGTQLSVL.

The chain uses TRBV6-5 and TRBJ1-3; D not resolved. V gave up 4 bases and J gave up 0 bases, with 7 bases separating them. The CDR3 spans 14 residues. CDR1 MNHEY and CDR2 SVGAGI come from the germline V gene. This CDR3 reads CASSSGYSGNTIYF. In DNA, the CDR3 is TGTGCCAGCAGTTCCGGATACTCTGGAAACACCATATATTTT.

This rearrangement joins TRBV13 to TRBJ1-3, with 10 bases aligning to TRBD1. The J segment lost 0 bases and the V segment lost 3 bases, leaving 5 bases of the junction unmatched. The CDR3 extends over 17 amino acids. CDR1 is PRHDT, CDR2 FYEKMQ, per germline (reference sequence). The CDR3 is CASSLDRGFLSGNTIYF. CDR3 bases: TGTGCCAGCAGCTTGGACAGGGGGTTCCTCTCTGGAAACACCATATATTTT.

The CDR3: CASSFMARQAAEAFF. The CDR3 nucleotides read TGTGCCAGCAGCTTCATGGCCCGACAGGCCGCTGAAGCTTTCTTT. This chain connects TRBV5-6 to TRBJ1-1; D is perhaps TRBD1 (6 bases). Deletions cut 2 bases from V and 6 bases from J, with 17 bases between. The CDR3 consists of 15 residues. The V gene's germline CDR1 is SGHDT and CDR2 YYEEEE.

This clone came up a few times. V gene TRBV7-2 combines with J gene TRBJ2-7; D unresolved. This CDR3 region has 15 residues. Trimming left V 3 bases short and J 2 bases short, with 14 bases between. The germline V gene encodes CDR1 SGHTA and CDR2 FQGNSA. CDR3 in DNA: TGTGCCAGCAGCTTTTATCGTCAGGAGCCCTACGAGCAGTACTTC. This sequence encodes CASSFYRQEPYEQYF.

The chain is built from TRBV5-4 and TRBJ1-1; D call uncertain. Germline lookup yields CDR1 SGHNT and CDR2 YYREEE (reference sequence). Trimming stripped 0 bases from V and 1 base from J, with 4 bases between. The CDR3 extends over 13 amino acids. The CDR3 sequence: CASSLAENTEAFF. The CDR3 DNA sequence: TGTGCCAGCAGCTTGGCTGAGAACACTGAAGCTTTCTTT.

The chain has TRBV30 and TRBJ1-1; TRBD1 might be the D (5 bases). The CDR3 runs to 19 residues. Per the germline V gene, CDR1 is GTSNPN and CDR2 is SVGIG (reference sequence). V lost 0 bases and J 0 bases, leaving 23 bases between the germline ends. CDR3 in DNA: TGTGCCTGGAGTGTACGACGCGGGACCACTCTTACAATGAACACTGAAGCTTTCTTT. Its translation is CAWSVRRGTTLTMNTEAFF.

J is TRBJ1-3 and V is TRBV2; D not certain. Germline V gene sequence: CDR1 SNHLY, CDR2 FYNNEI. Trimming cost V 5 bases and J 0 bases, with 8 bases left between them. This CDR3 spans 14 amino acids. This CDR3 is CASSSGYSGNTIYF. The CDR3 nucleotides read TGTGCCAGCAGTAGCGGTTACTCTGGAAACACCATATATTTT. Based on the CDR3 plus reference TRBV2 and TRBJ1-3, the full variable domain is EPEVTQTPSHQVTQMGQEVILRCVPISNHLYFYWYRQILGQKVEFLVSFYNNEISEKSEIFDDQFSVERPDGSNFTLKIRSTKLEDSAMYFCASSSGYSGNTIYFGEGSWLTVV.

The chain carries TRBV28 and TRBJ1-2; 7 bases align to TRBD1. V lost 4 bases and J lost 3; bases outside the gene matches: 8. The CDR3 consists of 15 residues. Germline assignment: CDR1 MDHEN and CDR2 SYDVKM. CDR3 DNA sequence: TGTGCCAGCAGTTCCACAGGGGCCTACTACTATGGCTACACCTTC. This gives the protein CASSSTGAYYYGYTF.

This clone has only a few counts. The J gene is TRBJ1-1, the V gene TRBV6-5; D is possibly TRBD1 (6 bases). Trimming cost V 6 bases and J 6 bases, with 20 bases left between them. Germline values: CDR1 MNHEY, CDR2 SVGAGI. This CDR3 is built from 15 residues. CDR3 sequence reads: CASRTPTGGRAEAFF. CDR3 DNA: TGTGCCAGCAGGACCCCGACAGGTGGGCGGGCTGAAGCTTTCTTT.

CDR3 bases: TGTGCTAGTGGTTTGGGCGCGGGGGGTTGGACCGGGGAGCTGTTTTTT. It codes for CASGLGAGGWTGELFF. The chain joins TRBV12-5 to TRBJ2-2, with 8 bases matching TRBD2. The germline V gene has CDR1 LGHNT and CDR2 FRNRAP. This CDR3 contains 16 residues. Trimming removed 1 base from V and 5 bases from J; junction bases left unmatched: 6.

This chain links TRBV9 with TRBJ2-2, with D unresolved. Trimming left V 0 bases short and J 6 bases short, with 9 bases between. The CDR3 is 14 residues long. Germline CDR1 reads SGDLS; CDR2 reads YYNGEE. CDR3 protein: CASSVVGSPGELFF. The CDR3 DNA reads TGTGCCAGCAGCGTAGTGGGTTCCCCCGGGGAGCTGTTTTTT.

This chain connects TRBV5-1 to TRBJ2-6, with 9 bases lining up with TRBD1. The CDR3 runs to 17 residues. CDR1 and CDR2 from the germline V gene are SGHRS and YFSETQ. Trimming removed 4 bases from V and 0 bases from J; junction bases left unmatched: 5. The CDR3 spells CASSGTGSPSGANVLTF. Written as DNA, the CDR3 is TGCGCCAGCAGCGGGACAGGGTCCCCCTCTGGGGCCAACGTCCTGACTTTC.

The genes are TRBV28 and TRBJ2-6; no clear D gene. Germline CDR1 MDHEN, CDR2 SYDVKM. Trimming pared 7 bases from V and 1 base from J, leaving 11 bases between. There are 15 residues in the CDR3. CDR3 nucleotides: TGTGCCAGCACCCTCACTCGATCTGGGGCCAACGTCCTGACTTTC. Translating gives CASTLTRSGANVLTF.

This chain joins TRBV30 and TRBJ2-2; 10 bases fit TRBD1. Trimming removed 5 bases from V and 1 base from J; junction bases left unmatched: 7. Germline assignment: CDR1 GTSNPN and CDR2 SVGIG (reference sequence). The CDR3 has 16 amino acids. CDR3 in DNA: TGTGCCTGGGGGACAGGGGTGTCCCTGAACACCGGGGAGCTGTTTTTT. Protein: CAWGTGVSLNTGELFF.

This clone was detected only a few times. This rearrangement joins TRBV15 to TRBJ1-6; tentative D call: TRBD1 (5 bases). V was shortened by 2 bases and J by 9 bases, with 8 bases between the two germline ends. The CDR3 extends over 13 amino acids. CDR1 is LNHNV and CDR2 is YYDKDF in the germline V gene (reference sequence). CDR3 nucleotide sequence: TGTGCCACCAGCAGACAGGGAAGTTCACCCCTCCACTTT. Protein product: CATSRQGSSPLHF. Filled out from reference TRBV15 and TRBJ1-6, the complete variable domain reads DAMVIQNPRYQVTQFGKPVTLSCSQTLNHNVMYWYQQKSSQAPKLLFHYYDKDFNNEADTPDNFQSRRPNTSFCFLDIRSPGLGDTAMYLCATSRQGSSPLHFGNGTRLTVT.

The DNA for the CDR3 is TGCGCCAGCAGCTTGACAGGGGAGAGGCAGCCCCAGCATTTT. Translated, it gives CASSLTGERQPQHF. The chain employs TRBV5-1 and TRBJ1-5; 7 bases are shared with TRBD1. V dropped 1 base and J dropped 7; count of bases not matched to a gene: 5. The V gene's germline CDR1 is SGHRS and CDR2 YFSETQ. This CDR3 has 14 residues.

V and J are TRBV24-1 and TRBJ2-1; TRBD1 agrees at 7 bases. CDR3 size: 13 residues. V was pared by 3 bases and J by 8 bases, with 3 bases of the junction left unmatched. Germline V gives CDR1 KGHDR, CDR2 SFDVKD. The CDR3 DNA reads TGTGCCACCAGTGATATAACAGGGGATGAGCAGTTCTTC. It codes for CATSDITGDEQFF.